A selection of T cell receptor beta chains follows, all from one sample in a study of memory CD4+ T cells and cytomegalovirus serostatus. Sequenced by immunoSEQ multiplex PCR; TCRdb stores in-frame clones only, minus some. The sample has more than 35,000 clones, 60% to 85% seen once. Sequencing was done on a sample of memory CD4+ T cells from blood. The receptors originated from an adult in good health and CMV-seronegative. CDR3s leave out the opening cysteine and the closing phenylalanine or tryptophan. Each record gives: J gene, CDR3 length, V gene, CDR3 protein.

J gene: TRBJ1-1
CDR3 length: 13
V gene: TRBV18
CDR3 protein: ASSLNPTGGTEAF

J gene: TRBJ2-3
CDR3 length: 12
V gene: TRBV7-9
CDR3 protein: ASRRQGRGDTQY

J gene: TRBJ2-3
CDR3 length: 12
V gene: TRBV7-8
CDR3 protein: ASSLTSSTDTQY

J gene: TRBJ2-7
CDR3 length: 14
V gene: TRBV5-6
CDR3 protein: ASSLRGLLPMGEQY

J gene: TRBJ2-7
CDR3 length: 12
V gene: TRBV7-9
CDR3 protein: ASSVGTGGYEQY

J gene: TRBJ1-5
CDR3 length: 11
V gene: TRBV30
CDR3 protein: AWSVQANQPQH

J gene: TRBJ1-6
CDR3 length: 11
V gene: TRBV11-3
CDR3 protein: ASSPGADSPLH

J gene: TRBJ2-5
CDR3 length: 12
V gene: TRBV6-5
CDR3 protein: ASSKLAGIETQY

J gene: TRBJ1-5
CDR3 length: 13
V gene: TRBV19
CDR3 protein: ASSRLTTGNQPQH

J gene: TRBJ2-7
CDR3 length: 12
V gene: TRBV10-2
CDR3 protein: ASSRGRKSYEQY

J gene: TRBJ1-1
CDR3 length: 12
V gene: TRBV7-9
CDR3 protein: ASRQSRLNTEAF

J gene: TRBJ2-3
CDR3 length: 14
V gene: TRBV7-9
CDR3 protein: ASRLIGGASTDTQY

J gene: TRBJ1-1
CDR3 length: 13
V gene: TRBV7-6
CDR3 protein: ASSWGTGGGTEAF

J gene: TRBJ1-2
CDR3 length: 12
V gene: TRBV29-1
CDR3 protein: SVAAKGLSYGYT

J gene: TRBJ1-2
CDR3 length: 12
V gene: TRBV9
CDR3 protein: ASSVREADRGYT

J gene: TRBJ1-5
CDR3 length: 15
V gene: TRBV2
CDR3 protein: ASSEIGQFWRNQPQH

J gene: TRBJ1-6
CDR3 length: 13
V gene: TRBV7-9
CDR3 protein: ASSLDGVANSPLH

J gene: TRBJ1-6
CDR3 length: 13
V gene: TRBV7-2
CDR3 protein: ASSLGDGGWSPLH

J gene: TRBJ2-5
CDR3 length: 12
V gene: TRBV19
CDR3 protein: ASGSGGADETQY

J gene: TRBJ2-2
CDR3 length: 14
V gene: TRBV10-3
CDR3 protein: AISADRVSNTGELF